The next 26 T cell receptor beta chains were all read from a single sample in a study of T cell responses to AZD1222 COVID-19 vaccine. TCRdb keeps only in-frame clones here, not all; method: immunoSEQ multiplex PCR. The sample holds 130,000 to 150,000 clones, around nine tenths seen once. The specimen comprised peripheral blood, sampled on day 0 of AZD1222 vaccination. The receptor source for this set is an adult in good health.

The CDR3 protein is CASSAEGSYGYTF. The CDR3 DNA sequence: TGTGCCAGCAGCGCAGAGGGCTCCTATGGCTACACCTTC. J is TRBJ1-2 and V is TRBV9; D ambiguous. With 3 bases removed from V and 4 bases from J, the gap between germline ends came to 10 bases. In germline, CDR1 is SGDLS, CDR2 YYNGEE. The CDR3 covers 13 residues.

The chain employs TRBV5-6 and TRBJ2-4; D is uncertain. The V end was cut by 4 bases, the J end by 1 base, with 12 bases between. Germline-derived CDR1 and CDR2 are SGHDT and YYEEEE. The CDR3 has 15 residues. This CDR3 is CASSHTWMAKNIQYF. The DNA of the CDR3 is TGTGCCAGCAGCCACACTTGGATGGCCAAAAACATTCAGTACTTC.

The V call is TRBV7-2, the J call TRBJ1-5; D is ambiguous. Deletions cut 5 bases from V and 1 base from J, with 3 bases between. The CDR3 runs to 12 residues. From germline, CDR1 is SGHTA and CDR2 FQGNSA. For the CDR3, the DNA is TGTGCCAGCAGCGACAGCAATCAGCCCCAGCATTTT. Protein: CASSDSNQPQHF.

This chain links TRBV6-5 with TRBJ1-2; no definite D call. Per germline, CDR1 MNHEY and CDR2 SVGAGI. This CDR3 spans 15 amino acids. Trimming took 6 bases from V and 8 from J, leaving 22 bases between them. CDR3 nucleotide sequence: TGTGCCAGCAGCCGAACGGGAGCCTTCGGGGAAGGCTACACCTTC. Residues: CASSRTGAFGEGYTF.

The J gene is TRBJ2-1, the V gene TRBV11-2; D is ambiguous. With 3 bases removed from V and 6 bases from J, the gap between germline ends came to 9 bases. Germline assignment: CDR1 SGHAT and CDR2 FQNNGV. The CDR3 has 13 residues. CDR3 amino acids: CASSFGAANEQFF. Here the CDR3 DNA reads TGTGCCAGCAGCTTTGGCGCAGCCAATGAGCAGTTCTTC.

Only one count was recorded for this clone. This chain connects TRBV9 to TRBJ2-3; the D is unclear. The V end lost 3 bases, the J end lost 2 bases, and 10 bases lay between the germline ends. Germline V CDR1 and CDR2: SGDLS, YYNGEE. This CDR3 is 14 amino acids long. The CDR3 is CASSALPNTDTQYF. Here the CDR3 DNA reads TGTGCCAGCAGCGCCCTTCCGAACACAGATACGCAGTATTTT.

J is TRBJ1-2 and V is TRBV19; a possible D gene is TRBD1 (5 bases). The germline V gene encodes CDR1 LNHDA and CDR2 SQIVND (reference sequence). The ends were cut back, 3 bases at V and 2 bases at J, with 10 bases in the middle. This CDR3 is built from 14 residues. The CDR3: CASSIRPGNYGYTF. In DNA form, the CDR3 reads TGTGCCAGTAGTATCAGGCCAGGGAACTATGGCTACACCTTC. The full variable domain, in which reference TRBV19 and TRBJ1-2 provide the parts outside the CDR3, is DGGITQSPKYLFRKEGQNVTLSCEQNLNHDAMYWYRQDPGQGLRLIYYSQIVNDFQKGDIAEGYSVSREKKESFPLTVTSAQKNPTAFYLCASSIRPGNYGYTFGSGTRLTVV.

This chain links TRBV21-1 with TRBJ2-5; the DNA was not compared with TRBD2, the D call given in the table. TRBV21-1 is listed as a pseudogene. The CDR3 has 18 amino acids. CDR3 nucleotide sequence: TGTGCCAGCAGCCCTCTAGACCGCAAAAGAATAGGCAAAGAGACCCAGTACTTC. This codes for CASSPLDRKRIGKETQYF.

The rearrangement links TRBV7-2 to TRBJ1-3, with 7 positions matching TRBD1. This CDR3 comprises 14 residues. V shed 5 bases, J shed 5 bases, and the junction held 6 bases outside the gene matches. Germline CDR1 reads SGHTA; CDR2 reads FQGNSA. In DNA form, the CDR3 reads TGTGCCAGCAGCGTTACAGGGGACCGAAACACCATATATTTT. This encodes CASSVTGDRNTIYF.

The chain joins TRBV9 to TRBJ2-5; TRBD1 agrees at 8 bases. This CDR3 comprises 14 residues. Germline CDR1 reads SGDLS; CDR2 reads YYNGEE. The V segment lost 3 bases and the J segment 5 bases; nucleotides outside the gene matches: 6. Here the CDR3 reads CASSGKQGDETQYF. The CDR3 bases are TGTGCCAGCAGCGGGAAACAGGGGGACGAGACCCAGTACTTC.

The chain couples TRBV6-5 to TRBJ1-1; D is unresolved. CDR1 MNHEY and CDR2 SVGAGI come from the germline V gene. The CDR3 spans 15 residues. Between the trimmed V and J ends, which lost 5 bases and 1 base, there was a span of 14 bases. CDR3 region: CASSPYFRENTEAFF. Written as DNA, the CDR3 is TGTGCCAGCAGTCCCTACTTTAGAGAGAACACTGAAGCTTTCTTT.

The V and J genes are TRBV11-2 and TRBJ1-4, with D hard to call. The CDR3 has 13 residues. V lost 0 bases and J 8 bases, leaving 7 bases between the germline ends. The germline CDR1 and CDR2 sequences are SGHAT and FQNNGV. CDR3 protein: CASSLEQKEKLFF. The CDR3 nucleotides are TGTGCCAGCAGCTTAGAACAGAAAGAAAAACTGTTTTTT.

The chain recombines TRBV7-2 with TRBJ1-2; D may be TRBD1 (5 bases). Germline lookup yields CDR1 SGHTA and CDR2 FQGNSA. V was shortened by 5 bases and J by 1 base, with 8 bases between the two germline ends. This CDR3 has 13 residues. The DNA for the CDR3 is TGTGCCAGCAGCCCGGGACTTAACTATGGCTACACCTTC. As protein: CASSPGLNYGYTF.

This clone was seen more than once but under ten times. The CDR3 loop is CASSDFRGVSYNEQFF. In DNA, the CDR3 is TGTGCCAGCAGTGATTTTAGGGGGGTTTCCTACAATGAGCAGTTCTTC. This chain joins TRBV25-1 and TRBJ2-1, with D perhaps being TRBD1 or TRBD2 (6 bases each). CDR3 length equals 16 residues. V shed 3 bases and J shed 1 base, with 13 bases lying between them. Per germline, CDR1 MGHDK and CDR2 SYGVNS.

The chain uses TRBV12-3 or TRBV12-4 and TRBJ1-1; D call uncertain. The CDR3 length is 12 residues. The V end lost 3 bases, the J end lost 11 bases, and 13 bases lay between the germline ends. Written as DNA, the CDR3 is TGTGCCAGCAGTTTGAGTGCCAAGGAGGCTTTCTTT. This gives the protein CASSLSAKEAFF.

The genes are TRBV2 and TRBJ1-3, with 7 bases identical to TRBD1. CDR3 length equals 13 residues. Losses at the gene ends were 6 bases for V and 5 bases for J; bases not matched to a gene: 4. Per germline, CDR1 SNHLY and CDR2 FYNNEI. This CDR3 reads CASRYRGRNTIYF. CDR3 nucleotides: TGTGCCAGCAGATACAGGGGCCGAAACACCATATATTTT.

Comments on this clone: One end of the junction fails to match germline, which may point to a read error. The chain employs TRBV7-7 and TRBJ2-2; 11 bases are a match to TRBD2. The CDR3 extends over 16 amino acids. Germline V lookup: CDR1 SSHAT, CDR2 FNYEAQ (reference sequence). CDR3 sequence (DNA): TGTGCTAGCAGCCCGATAGCGGGGGGGCTACCCGGGGAGCTGTTTTTT. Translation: CASSPIAGGLPGELFF.

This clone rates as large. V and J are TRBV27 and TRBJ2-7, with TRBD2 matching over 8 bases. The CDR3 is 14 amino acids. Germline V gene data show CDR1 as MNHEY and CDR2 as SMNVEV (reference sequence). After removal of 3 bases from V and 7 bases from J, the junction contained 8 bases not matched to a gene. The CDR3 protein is CASSFTGGPVEQYF. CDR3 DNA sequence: TGTGCCAGCAGTTTCACGGGAGGGCCGGTTGAGCAGTACTTC.

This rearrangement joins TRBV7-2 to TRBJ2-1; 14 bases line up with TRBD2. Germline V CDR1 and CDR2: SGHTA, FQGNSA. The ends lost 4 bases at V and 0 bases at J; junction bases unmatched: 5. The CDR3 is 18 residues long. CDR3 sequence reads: CASSWTSGGFISYNEQFF. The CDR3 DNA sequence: TGTGCCAGCAGCTGGACTAGCGGGGGGTTCATCTCCTACAATGAGCAGTTCTTC.

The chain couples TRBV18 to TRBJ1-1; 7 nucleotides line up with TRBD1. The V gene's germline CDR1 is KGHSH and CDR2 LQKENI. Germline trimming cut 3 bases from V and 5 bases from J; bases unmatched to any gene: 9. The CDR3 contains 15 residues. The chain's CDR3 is CASSPKLQGKTEAFF. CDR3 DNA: TGTGCCAGCTCACCTAAGCTACAGGGGAAGACTGAAGCTTTCTTT.

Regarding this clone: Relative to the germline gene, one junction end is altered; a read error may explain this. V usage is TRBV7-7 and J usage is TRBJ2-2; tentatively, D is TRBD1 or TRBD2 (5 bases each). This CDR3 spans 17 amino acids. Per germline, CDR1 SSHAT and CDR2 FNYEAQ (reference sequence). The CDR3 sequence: CASSLARGTSNTGELFF. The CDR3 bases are TGTGCTAGCAGCTTAGCGAGGGGCACGTCGAACACCGGGGAGCTGTTTTTT.

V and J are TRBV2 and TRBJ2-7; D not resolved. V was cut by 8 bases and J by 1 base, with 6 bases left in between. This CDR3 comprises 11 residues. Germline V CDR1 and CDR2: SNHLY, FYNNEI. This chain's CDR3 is CASCRSYEQYF. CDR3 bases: TGTGCCAGCTGTAGGTCCTACGAGCAGTACTTC.

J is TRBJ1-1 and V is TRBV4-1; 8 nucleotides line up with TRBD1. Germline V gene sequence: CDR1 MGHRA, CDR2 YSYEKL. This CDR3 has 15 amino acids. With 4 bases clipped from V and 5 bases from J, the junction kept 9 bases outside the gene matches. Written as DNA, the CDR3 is TGCGCCAGCAGCCTCCTAGGACAGGGTGGGACTGAAGCTTTCTTT. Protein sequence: CASSLLGQGGTEAFF.

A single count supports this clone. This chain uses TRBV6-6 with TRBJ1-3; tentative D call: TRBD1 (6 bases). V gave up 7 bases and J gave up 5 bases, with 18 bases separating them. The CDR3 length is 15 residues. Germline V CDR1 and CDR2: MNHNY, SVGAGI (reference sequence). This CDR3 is CASTGGGGGRNTIYF. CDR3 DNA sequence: TGTGCCAGCACCGGGGGCGGGGGCGGTAGAAACACCATATATTTT.

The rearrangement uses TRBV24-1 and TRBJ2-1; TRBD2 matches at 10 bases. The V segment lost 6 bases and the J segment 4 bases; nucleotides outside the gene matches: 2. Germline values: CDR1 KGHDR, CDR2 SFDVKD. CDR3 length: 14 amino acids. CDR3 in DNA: TGTGCCACCAGTCATAGCGGGGGGTACAATGAGCAGTTCTTC. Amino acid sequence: CATSHSGGYNEQFF.

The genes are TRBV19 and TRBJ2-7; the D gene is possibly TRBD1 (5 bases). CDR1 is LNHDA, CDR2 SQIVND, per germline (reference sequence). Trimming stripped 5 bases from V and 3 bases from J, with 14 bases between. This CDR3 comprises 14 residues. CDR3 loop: CASSVGRDNYEQYF. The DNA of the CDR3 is TGTGCCAGTAGTGTTGGCAGGGATAACTACGAGCAGTACTTC.